This TCR beta chain emerged from a study of blood T cell repertoires in COVID-19. The sample holds a few counts of this clone. The study recruited exposed participants who had met a COVID-19 case within 2 weeks before entry. Assay used: immunoSEQ multiplex PCR; TCRdb lists only in-frame clones, some missing. The table includes 250,000 or so clones, about 90% detected once. The CDR3 totals 13 residues. Trimming stripped 6 bases from V and 1 base from J, with 10 bases between. CDR1 is SGHRS and CDR2 is YFSETQ in the germline V gene. What was sequenced was PBMCs or T cells enriched from blood (not recorded which). This chain uses TRBV5-1 with TRBJ1-1; D gene unclear. The clonotype was recovered from a woman aged 25-40 years who had been exposed to COVID-19. In DNA form, the CDR3 reads TGCGCCAGCACCCCGCGGGGGAACACTGAAGCTTTCTTT. The encoded protein is CASTPRGNTEAFF.